The clone carrying this T cell receptor (beta chain) appeared a few times. The antigen remains unidentified. Sample barcodes were added at both library ends during cDNA synthesis. TCRdb reprocessed the 5' RACE reads with MiXCR, giving one entry per CDR3 protein. The sample has about 370,000 distinct CDR3 sequences, 25% to 35% seen once. This entry belongs to a study of identical twins' blood T cells. Study conclusions and caveats: Twin similarity might stem from environmental factors, not only genetics. Shared CDR3 clonotype counts tracked mainly the product of cloneset sizes.

Unmatched junction bases numbered 11, after V lost 2 bases and J lost 5 bases. CDR1 is SGHVS and CDR2 is FQNEAQ in the germline V gene. The CDR3 length is 16 residues. The J gene is TRBJ2-7, the V gene TRBV7-8; 8 bases agree with TRBD1. The sequencing input was PBMCs. This clonotype was obtained from a woman aged 18 to 50 in good health. The CDR3 nucleotides read TGTGCCAGCAGCTTAATGAACGGACAGGGTAGGGACGAGCAGTACTTC. Its protein product is CASSLMNGQGRDEQYF. The full variable domain, in which reference TRBV7-8 and TRBJ2-7 provide the parts outside the CDR3, is GAGVSQSPRYKVAKRGQDVALRCDPISGHVSLFWYQQALGQGPEFLTYFQNEAQLDKSGLPSDRFFAERPEGSVSTLKIQRTQQEDSAVYLCASSLMNGQGRDEQYFGPGTRLTVT.